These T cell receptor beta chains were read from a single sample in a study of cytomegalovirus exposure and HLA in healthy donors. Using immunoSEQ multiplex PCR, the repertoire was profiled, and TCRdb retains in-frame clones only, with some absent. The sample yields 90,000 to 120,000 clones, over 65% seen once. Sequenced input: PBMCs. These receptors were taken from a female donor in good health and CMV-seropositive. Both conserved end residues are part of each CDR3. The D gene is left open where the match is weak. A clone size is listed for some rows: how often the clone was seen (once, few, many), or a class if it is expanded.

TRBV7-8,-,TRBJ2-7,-,CASSSGTQSYEQYF,TGTGCCAGCAGTTCCGGGACACAGTCCTACGAGCAGTACTTC
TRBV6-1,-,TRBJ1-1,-,CAARAAGRATEAFF,TGTGCCGCCCGGGCGGCAGGGCGAGCCACTGAAGCTTTCTTT
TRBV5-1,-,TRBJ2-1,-,CASSLVVGGTNEQFF,TGCGCCAGCAGCTTGGTGGTAGGGGGTACGAATGAGCAGTTCTTC
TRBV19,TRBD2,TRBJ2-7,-,CASSIDSGWNYEQYF,TGTGCCAGTAGTATAGATAGCGGGTGGAACTACGAGCAGTACTTC
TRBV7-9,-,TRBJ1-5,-,CASSLSYQPQHF,TGTGCCAGCAGCTTGAGTTATCAGCCCCAGCATTTT
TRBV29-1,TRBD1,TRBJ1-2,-,CSVGDRDFNYGYTF,TGCAGCGTAGGGGACAGGGATTTTAACTATGGCTACACCTTC
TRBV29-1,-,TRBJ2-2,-,CSPRGGTGELFF,TGCAGCCCGAGGGGGGGAACCGGGGAGCTGTTTTTT
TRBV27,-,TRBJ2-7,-,CASSLGWRQGSYEQYF,TGTGCCAGCAGTTTAGGTTGGCGCCAGGGCTCCTACGAGCAGTACTTC
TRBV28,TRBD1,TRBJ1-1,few,CASSLSRGQTKNTEAFF,TGTGCCAGCAGTTTGTCCCGGGGACAGACTAAGAACACTGAAGCTTTCTTT
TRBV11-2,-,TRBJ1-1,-,CASSSRDNTEAFF,TGTGCCAGCAGCTCCAGGGATAACACTGAAGCTTTCTTT
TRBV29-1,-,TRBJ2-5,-,CSVVTARGGPETQYF,TGCAGCGTTGTAACGGCTAGGGGCGGTCCGGAGACCCAGTACTTC
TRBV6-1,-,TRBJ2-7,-,CASSGGRLLYEQYF,TGTGCCAGCAGTGGTGGCAGGCTACTCTACGAGCAGTACTTC
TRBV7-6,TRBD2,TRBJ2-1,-,CASSLQTSGSSGEQFF,TGTGCCAGCAGCTTACAGACTAGCGGGAGTAGTGGTGAGCAGTTCTTC
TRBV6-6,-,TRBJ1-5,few,CASSSGPNSNQPQHF,TGTGCCAGCAGTTCTGGCCCCAATAGCAATCAGCCCCAGCATTTT
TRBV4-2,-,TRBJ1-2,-,CASSPQDSPGGYTF,TGTGCCAGCAGCCCTCAGGACTCCCCAGGCGGCTACACCTTC
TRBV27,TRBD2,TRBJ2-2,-,CASRILAGDSGELFF,TGTGCCAGCAGGATACTAGCGGGAGACTCCGGGGAGCTGTTTTTT
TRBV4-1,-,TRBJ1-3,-,CASSHDGSENTIYF,TGCGCCAGCAGCCACGATGGTTCGGAGAACACCATATATTTT
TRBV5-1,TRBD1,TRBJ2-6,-,CASRPAGTGKSGANVLTF,TGCGCCAGCAGACCAGCCGGGACAGGGAAGAGTGGGGCCAACGTCCTGACTTTC
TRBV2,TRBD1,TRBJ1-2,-,CASNFRQGLRNGYTF,TGTGCCAGCAATTTTAGACAGGGGCTGAGAAATGGCTACACCTTC
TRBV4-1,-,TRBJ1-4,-,CASSRLTSNEKLFF,TGCGCCAGCAGCCGCTTGACATCGAATGAAAAACTGTTTTTT
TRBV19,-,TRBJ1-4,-,CASSNQGGLTNEKLFF,TGTGCCAGTAGTAATCAAGGGGGTCTCACCAATGAAAAACTGTTTTTT
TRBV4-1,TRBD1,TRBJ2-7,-,CASSQVTGAGLRVYEQYF,TGCGCCAGCAGCCAAGTGACAGGGGCCGGCCTAAGGGTGTACGAGCAGTACTTC
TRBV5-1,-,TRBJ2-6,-,CASSLDPGSGANVLTF,TGCGCCAGCAGCTTGGACCCCGGGTCTGGGGCCAACGTCCTGACTTTC
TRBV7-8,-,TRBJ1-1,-,CASSLGQGNTEAFF,TGTGCCAGCAGCTTAGGGCAGGGTAACACTGAAGCTTTCTTT
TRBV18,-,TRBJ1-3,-,CASSPGQVNTIYF,TGTGCCAGCTCACCAGGGCAGGTGAACACCATATATTTT
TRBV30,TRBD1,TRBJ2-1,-,CAWSVGTGTYNEQFF,TGTGCCTGGAGTGTAGGGACAGGAACATACAATGAGCAGTTCTTC
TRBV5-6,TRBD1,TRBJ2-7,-,CASSGDRGQTYEQYF,TGTGCCAGCAGCGGAGACAGGGGGCAAACCTACGAGCAGTACTTC
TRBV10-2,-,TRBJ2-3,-,CASNLHEGAYTDTQYF,TGCGCCAGCAACCTACACGAAGGGGCTTACACAGATACGCAGTATTTT
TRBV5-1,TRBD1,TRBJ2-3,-,CASSDRGSDTQYF,TGCGCCAGCAGTGACAGGGGGTCAGATACGCAGTATTTT
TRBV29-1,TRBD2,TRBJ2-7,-,CSVQTGPGAGGYEQYF,TGCAGCGTTCAGACAGGCCCAGGAGCGGGAGGCTACGAGCAGTACTTC
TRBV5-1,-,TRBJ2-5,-,CASRLGVQETQYF,TGCGCCAGCAGGCTAGGGGTCCAAGAGACCCAGTACTTC
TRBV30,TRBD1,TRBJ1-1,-,CAWTSGGFPEAFF,TGTGCCTGGACGTCAGGGGGCTTTCCTGAAGCTTTCTTT
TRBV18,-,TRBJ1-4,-,CASSPGQTQNEKLFF,TGTGCCAGCTCACCTGGACAGACTCAGAACGAAAAACTGTTTTTT
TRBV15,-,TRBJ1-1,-,CATSRDHPGQGDAFF,TGTGCCACCAGCAGAGATCATCCCGGGCAGGGCGACGCTTTCTTT
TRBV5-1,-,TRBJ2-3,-,CASSLARDADTQYF,TGCGCCAGCAGCTTGGCTAGAGACGCAGATACGCAGTATTTT
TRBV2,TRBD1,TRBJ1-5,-,CASTADRGHDQPQHF,TGTGCCAGCACCGCGGACAGGGGGCATGATCAGCCCCAGCATTTT
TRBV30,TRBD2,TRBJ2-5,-,CAWTRGWGSETQYF,TGTGCCTGGACGCGGGGGTGGGGATCAGAGACCCAGTACTTC
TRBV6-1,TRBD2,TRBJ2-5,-,CASDWTSGGETQYF,TGTGCCAGCGACTGGACTAGCGGGGGGGAGACCCAGTACTTC